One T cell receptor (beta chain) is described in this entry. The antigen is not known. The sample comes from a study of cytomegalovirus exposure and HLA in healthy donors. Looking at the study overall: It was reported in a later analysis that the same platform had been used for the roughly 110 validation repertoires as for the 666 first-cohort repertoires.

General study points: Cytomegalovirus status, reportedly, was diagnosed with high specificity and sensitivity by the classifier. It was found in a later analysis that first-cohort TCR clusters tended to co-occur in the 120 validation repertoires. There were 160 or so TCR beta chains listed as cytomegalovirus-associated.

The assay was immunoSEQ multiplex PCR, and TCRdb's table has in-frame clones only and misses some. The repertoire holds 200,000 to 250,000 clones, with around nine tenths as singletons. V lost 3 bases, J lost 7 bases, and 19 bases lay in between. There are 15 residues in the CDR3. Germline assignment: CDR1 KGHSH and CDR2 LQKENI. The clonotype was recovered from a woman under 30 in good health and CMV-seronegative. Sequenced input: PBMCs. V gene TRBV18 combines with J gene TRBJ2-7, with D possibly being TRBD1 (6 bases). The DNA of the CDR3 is TGTGCCAGCTCACCGAGAAACAGGGTATCGGAGGAGCAGTACTTC. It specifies CASSPRNRVSEEQYF.